This T cell receptor beta chain was profiled in a study of shared clonotypes between healthy human individuals. Regarding the study as a whole: Clonotypes shared by all four donors outscored non-shared clonotypes in generation probability. Inspection by rarefaction showed sorted-subset sequencing to be incomplete despite large depth.

Original analysis: Filtering differed for immunoSEQ, which gave only junction sequences without quality scores. Libraries were prepared by immunoSEQ multiplex PCR; TCRdb keeps only in-frame clonotypes and omits some of them. V and J calls plus clone size are reproduced from that table; the DNA served to infer D and trimming. The data contain roughly 1 million clones, about 80% of them seen just once; the ten biggest clones take up approximately 1.5%. Trimming removed 3 bases at V and 1 base at J, with 9 bases between. The CDR3 totals 14 residues. The germline CDR1 and CDR2 sequences are SGHDT and YYEEEE. Concerning this clone itself: Its antigen is unknown. The sample holds other DNA sequences that translate to the same CDR3.

Sample: memory CD4+ T cells sorted from blood. The subset denotes: CD45RA-negative fraction. The sequence derives from a man aged 18 to 30 in good health. The chain links TRBV5-6 to TRBJ2-3; D gene ambiguous. The CDR3 sequence is CASSSSGGTDTQYF. CDR3 nucleotides: TGTGCCAGCAGCTCGTCAGGAGGCACAGATACGCAGTATTTT.